Listed here is a single T cell receptor beta chain. Its antigen is unidentified. TCRdb itself ran the reads through MiXCR, one entry per CDR3 protein. The sample lists some 300,000 distinct CDR3 sequences, 15% to 20% occurring once. The sample is drawn from a study of T cell repertoires in cytomegalovirus infection. Whole-study context: An indication of both CMV infection and matching HLA type came from public TCR beta signatures.

CDR3 length equals 15 residues. V gave up 3 bases and J gave up 4 bases, with 13 bases separating them. Germline CDR1 SNHLY, CDR2 FYNNEI. General study points: Predominance within the ex vivo response was attributable to HLA-C-restricted CMV-specific TCR beta clonotypes.

This chain uses TRBV2 with TRBJ1-3, with D tentatively TRBD1 (5 bases). The origin of this receptor is a human donor in good health (CMV status not recorded). Some clones in this sample may be carry-over from other donors' samples. Sequencing was done on a sample of PBMCs. This chain's CDR3 is CASSDQGPSGNTIYF. The CDR3 region has the DNA TGTGCCAGCAGTGATCAGGGACCCTCCGGAAACACCATATATTTT.